A selection of T cell receptor beta chains follows, all from one sample in a study of sequential checkpoint blockade in melanoma. Repertoires were generated with immunoSEQ multiplex PCR, while TCRdb's copy carries only in-frame clones and drops some. The sample consists of 5,700 or so clones, roughly 55% of them appearing once. Sequencing used CD8+ T cells sorted from blood (inferred from file names), obtained from a patient given nivolumab and ipilimumab in sequence. The receptors derive from a human donor with melanoma. Both conserved end residues are part of each CDR3. Fields, in order: clone size, D gene, J gene, V gene, CDR3 protein, CDR3 DNA. A D gene is named only where the DNA matches it firmly. Rows may omit the clone size; those that give it use once, few, many or a size class.

NA	TRBD2	TRBJ2-7	TRBV7-9	CASSLGAGTSGDYEQYF	TGTGCCAGCAGCTTGGGGGCCGGGACTAGCGGAGACTACGAGCAGTACTTC
NA	NA	TRBJ2-7	TRBV5-5	CASSQTSRGWTYEQYF	TGTGCCAGCAGCCAGACTTCTCGGGGATGGACCTACGAGCAGTACTTC
NA	TRBD1	TRBJ1-4	TRBV25-1	CASSDGTGLGGNEKLFF	TGTGCCAGCAGTGACGGGACAGGGCTGGGAGGGAATGAAAAACTGTTTTTT
NA	NA	TRBJ1-4	TRBV27	CASSLLGAGEKLFF	TGTGCCAGCAGTTTATTGGGGGCGGGTGAAAAACTGTTTTTT
few	TRBD1	TRBJ1-5	TRBV7-9	CASSTGGTQPQHF	TGTGCCAGCAGCACAGGGGGCACTCAGCCCCAGCATTTT
few	NA	TRBJ1-5	TRBV5-6	CASSLQGFSNQPQHF	TGTGCCAGCAGCCTCCAGGGTTTCAGCAATCAGCCCCAGCATTTT
NA	NA	TRBJ2-2	TRBV6-1	CASSEALGGAIRFTGELFF	TGTGCCAGCAGTGAAGCGTTAGGGGGGGCTATACGCTTCACCGGGGAGCTGTTTTTT
NA	TRBD1	TRBJ1-6	TRBV6-5	CASSPHRDSNSPLHF	TGTGCCAGCAGTCCTCACCGGGACAGCAATTCACCCCTCCACTTT
NA	NA	TRBJ2-2	TRBV5-1	CASSFSTGELFF	TGCGCCAGCAGCTTTAGTACCGGGGAGCTGTTTTTT
NA	NA	TRBJ2-7	TRBV4-2	CASSLGQEEGYEQYF	TGTGCCAGCAGCTTGGGGCAGGAGGAGGGCTACGAGCAGTACTTC
NA	TRBD1	TRBJ2-2	TRBV4-3	CASSQDRGTGELFF	TGCGCCAGCAGCCAAGACAGGGGGACCGGGGAGCTGTTTTTT
NA	TRBD1	TRBJ1-5	TRBV9	CASSVEYRGGPQHF	TGTGCCAGCAGCGTAGAATACAGGGGCGGGCCCCAGCATTTT
large	NA	TRBJ1-1	TRBV7-9	CASSLGQLPGPDF	TGTGCCAGCAGCTTAGGACAGCTCCCAGGCCCGGACTTT
NA	NA	TRBJ1-2	TRBV4-2	CASSHSSAKKNYGYTF	TGTGCCAGCAGCCACTCAAGCGCTAAAAAGAACTATGGCTACACCTTC
few	NA	TRBJ1-1	TRBV6-5	CASSWTRGGGTEAFF	TGTGCCAGCAGTTGGACGCGGGGCGGGGGCACTGAAGCTTTCTTT
NA	TRBD2	TRBJ2-1	TRBV6-4	CASSRTSGGSNEQFF	TGTGCCAGCAGTAGGACTAGCGGGGGCAGCAATGAGCAGTTCTTC
few	TRBD1	TRBJ1-5	TRBV6-6	CASPGTGEFDQPQHF	TGTGCCAGCCCCGGGACAGGGGAGTTCGATCAGCCCCAGCATTTT
few	NA	TRBJ1-5	TRBV7-9	CASSLGFQPQHF	TGTGCCAGCAGCTTGGGCTTTCAGCCCCAGCATTTT
NA	NA	TRBJ1-1	TRBV6-9	CASSWTPRGTEAFF	TGTGCCAGCAGTTGGACCCCACGGGGGACTGAAGCTTTCTTT
NA	TRBD2	TRBJ2-5	TRBV28	CASSLYSGGTSETQYF	TGTGCCAGCAGTCTTTATAGCGGGGGGACCTCTGAGACCCAGTACTTC